This T cell receptor beta chain stems from a study of cytomegalovirus exposure and HLA in healthy donors. With regard to this clone: Its antigen is not identified.

Study-wide points: TCR beta chains numbering under 200 were designated cytomegalovirus-associated.

Primers included in the PCR were 60 Vbeta and 13 Jbeta primers. Sequencing was performed with immunoSEQ multiplex PCR; in TCRdb, only in-frame clones are kept and a portion is missing. Of about 160,000 clones in the sample, approximately 80% were seen once. The V and J ends lost 9 bases and 1 base, in that order; junction bases with no gene match: 5. The CDR3 is 13 residues long. CDR1 is ENHRY, CDR2 SYGVKD, per germline. Sequences were obtained from PBMCs. This rearrangement joins TRBV10-3 to TRBJ2-7; 8 nucleotides agree with TRBD1. The source of this sequence is a woman between 45 and 65 years old in good health and CMV-seronegative. The CDR3 sequence is CAMAGTGSYEQYF. CDR3 bases: TGTGCCATGGCCGGGACAGGATCCTACGAGCAGTACTTC.